This passage covers 27 T cell receptor beta chains from one sample sequenced in a study of vaccination and CD4 T cells after COVID-19. These receptors lack a known antigen. Noted treatment: approximately nine-day PBMC culture with coronavirus spike peptide pools or control peptides (ViraFEST assay). An Oncomine TCR Beta short-read assay was used to sequence the DNA from cultured CD4+ T cells. TCRdb re-derived calls from the PCR reads in MiXCR, one entry per CDR3 protein. The repertoire holds over 10,000 distinct CDR3 sequences, with 76% as singletons. The sample comprised CD4+ T cells from blood, cultured in vitro. The source of these receptors is a human donor who had recovered from COVID-19.

This clonotype appeared a few times. The genes are TRBV6-2 or TRBV6-3 and TRBJ1-5; D call uncertain. The V gene's germline CDR1 is MNHEY and CDR2 SVGEGT. V shed 5 bases and J shed 7 bases, with 9 bases lying between them. The CDR3 is 12 residues long. The CDR3 here is CASSTGGQPQHF. The CDR3 DNA sequence: TGTGCCAGCAGTACCGGAGGGCAGCCCCAGCATTTT.

This clonotype was recorded only once. The rearrangement joins TRBV20-1 to TRBJ1-1; D unclear. Germline lookup yields CDR1 DFQATT and CDR2 SNEGSKA (reference sequence). Trimming took off 0 bases at V and 1 base at J, with 12 bases between the two ends. The CDR3 spans 15 residues. The CDR3 nucleotides read TGCAGTGCTAGAGACTTTGGCAGCGGGAACACTGAAGCTTTCTTT. Residues: CSARDFGSGNTEAFF.

This clonotype was seen a handful of times. This chain uses TRBV27 with TRBJ1-1, with no clear D. Per the germline V gene, CDR1 is MNHEY and CDR2 is SMNVEV (reference sequence). V lost 1 base and J 3 bases, leaving 6 bases between the germline ends. The length of the CDR3 is 13 residues. The CDR3 coding sequence is TGTGCCAGCAGTTTATTTCGACACACTGAAGCTTTCTTT. As protein: CASSLFRHTEAFF.

The V call is TRBV6-1, the J call TRBJ1-2; 9 bases map to TRBD1. CDR1 is MNHNS and CDR2 is SASEGT in the germline V gene. The CDR3 has 14 amino acids. J gave up 7 bases and V 3 bases, and 6 bases lay outside the gene matches. Here the CDR3 DNA reads TGTGCCAGCAGTGACCCCACAGGGGGCAGTGGCTACACCTTC. Encoded protein: CASSDPTGGSGYTF.

The CDR3 is CATSAWASGSTDTQYF. The CDR3 DNA follows: TGTGCCACCAGTGCTTGGGCTAGCGGTAGCACAGATACGCAGTATTTT. V usage is TRBV24-1 and J usage is TRBJ2-3; 7 bases match TRBD2. The CDR3 length is 16 residues. The J segment lost 0 bases and the V segment lost 5 bases, leaving 7 bases of the junction unmatched. Germline lookup yields CDR1 KGHDR and CDR2 SFDVKD.

The V gene is TRBV15, the J gene TRBJ1-6; possibly TRBD1 for D (5 bases). The V end lost 2 bases, the J end lost 13 bases, and 18 bases lay between the germline ends. This CDR3 comprises 15 residues. Germline-derived CDR1 and CDR2 are LNHNV and YYDKDF (reference sequence). CDR3 in DNA: TGTGCCACCAGCAGAACCCGGGACGGCTATAGGCCCCTCCACTTT. Encoded protein: CATSRTRDGYRPLHF.

This chain links TRBV6-2 or TRBV6-3 with TRBJ1-5, with 7 bases identical to TRBD1. Germline CDR1 reads MNHEY; CDR2 reads SVGEGT. The CDR3 has 16 amino acids. After removal of 2 bases from V and 4 bases from J, the junction contained 8 bases not matched to a gene. The CDR3 DNA reads TGTGCCAGCAGTTACCCCCTGACAGGGACGAATCAGCCCCAGCATTTT. It codes for CASSYPLTGTNQPQHF.

V gene TRBV19 combines with J gene TRBJ1-2; 8 bases agree with TRBD1. Losses at the gene ends were 8 bases for V and 5 bases for J; bases not matched to a gene: 10. The length of the CDR3 is 14 residues. CDR1 is LNHDA, CDR2 SQIVND, per germline (reference sequence). In nucleotides, the CDR3 is TGTGCCAGTCATCCGGGGGACAGGATGTATGGCTACACCTTC. This gives the protein CASHPGDRMYGYTF.

This clonotype came up once. The chain uses TRBV7-8 and TRBJ2-3, with D unresolved. V was cut by 4 bases and J by 5 bases, with 7 bases left in between. Per germline, CDR1 SGHVS and CDR2 FQNEAQ. The CDR3 extends over 12 amino acids. The chain's CDR3 is CASSSAGDTQYF. The CDR3 DNA reads TGTGCCAGCAGCTCCGCCGGAGATACGCAGTATTTT.

V is TRBV20-1 and J is TRBJ2-5; D may be TRBD2 (6 bases). Trimming removed 7 bases at V and 0 bases at J, with 15 bases between. CDR3 size: 14 residues. The germline V gene encodes CDR1 DFQATT and CDR2 SNEGSKA (reference sequence). CDR3 in amino acids: CSVSLGRYQETQYF. CDR3 DNA: TGCAGTGTTTCCCTGGGGAGGTACCAAGAGACCCAGTACTTC.

This CDR3 reads CATSRRGTSGRSYEQYF. CDR3 bases: TGTGCCACCAGCAGGCGCGGGACTAGCGGGAGGTCTTACGAGCAGTACTTC. This chain joins TRBV15 and TRBJ2-7; 15 positions agree with TRBD2. CDR1 is LNHNV and CDR2 is YYDKDF in the germline V gene (reference sequence). V dropped 3 bases and J dropped 4; count of bases not matched to a gene: 7. The CDR3 loop spans 17 amino acids.

The V and J genes are TRBV7-3 and TRBJ1-1, with D hard to call. CDR1 is SGHTA, CDR2 FQGTGA, per germline. CDR3 length equals 14 residues. V was pared by 1 base and J by 1 base, with 7 bases between. The chain's CDR3 is CASSLIPGNTEAFF. The CDR3 coding sequence is TGTGCCAGCAGCTTAATTCCGGGGAACACTGAAGCTTTCTTT.

The chain links TRBV6-5 to TRBJ2-4, with D perhaps matching TRBD1 (5 bases). Trimming removed 2 bases at V and 6 bases at J, with 11 bases between. Germline V lookup: CDR1 MNHEY, CDR2 SVGAGI. This CDR3 contains 14 residues. For the CDR3, the DNA is TGTGCCAGCAGTTACGGTGGCCAGGGAAACATTCAGTACTTC. Its translation is CASSYGGQGNIQYF.

The chain uses TRBV30 and TRBJ1-1; TRBD1 might be the D (5 bases). CDR1 is GTSNPN and CDR2 is SVGIG in the germline V gene (reference sequence). Trimming took 8 bases from V and 0 from J, leaving 13 bases between them. This CDR3 contains 13 residues. Written as DNA, the CDR3 is TGTGCCGCAGGGAGGAGGATGAACACTGAAGCTTTCTTT. It codes for CAAGRRMNTEAFF.

On this clonotype itself: Given the absence of the conserved phenylalanine or tryptophan at the CDR3 end, a read error is likely. The rearrangement uses TRBV27 and TRBJ1-3, with D perhaps TRBD1 (5 bases). V was pared by 5 bases and J by 2 bases, with 16 bases between. The CDR3 loop spans 16 amino acids. The germline V gene has CDR1 MNHEY and CDR2 SMNVEV (reference sequence). This CDR3 is CASSPVTGTAGNTIYS. The CDR3 coding sequence is TGTGCCAGCAGTCCCGTGACGGGGACGGCTGGAAACACCATATATTCT.

Only one count was recorded for this clonotype. DNA of the CDR3: TGTGCCAGCAGCTTAGGAAATTTGTGGCGGCAAGAGACCCAGTACTTC. This codes for CASSLGNLWRQETQYF. The V call is TRBV7-2, the J call TRBJ2-5; no definite D call. V gave up 1 base and J gave up 2 bases, with 14 bases separating them. CDR1 and CDR2 (germline): SGHTA, FQGNSA. The CDR3 contains 16 residues.

The V call is TRBV27, the J call TRBJ1-3; 9 nucleotides align to TRBD1. The germline CDR1 and CDR2 sequences are MNHEY and SMNVEV (reference sequence). V lost 0 bases to trimming and J lost 2 bases; unmatched junction nucleotides: 2. This CDR3 has 16 residues. Here the CDR3 reads CASSLSGTGTGNTIYF. The CDR3 DNA reads TGTGCCAGCAGTTTATCGGGGACAGGGACTGGAAACACCATATATTTT.

This chain connects TRBV7-9 to TRBJ1-2, with D maybe TRBD1 (5 bases). CDR1 SEHNR and CDR2 FQNEAQ come from the germline V gene (reference sequence). V dropped 1 base and J dropped 7 bases, with 13 bases sitting between them. This CDR3 has 14 residues. CDR3 bases: TGTGCCAGCAGCTTAGATCGGGGCCGTTCTGGCTACACCTTC. Residues: CASSLDRGRSGYTF.

The chain recombines TRBV9 with TRBJ1-6; maybe TRBD1 (5 bases). CDR1 and CDR2 from the germline V gene are SGDLS and YYNGEE. This CDR3 spans 16 amino acids. The germline V and J ends were trimmed by 0 bases and 7 bases, with 14 bases remaining between them. CDR3 amino acids: CASSVGYNRPNSPLHF. CDR3 DNA sequence: TGTGCCAGCAGCGTAGGCTACAACAGGCCAAATTCACCCCTCCACTTT.

The CDR3 DNA is TGTGCCAGCATCAACCGGGACAGCTACGAGCAGTACTTC. Translating it yields CASINRDSYEQYF. The rearrangement joins TRBV6-1 to TRBJ2-7, with 7 bases identical to TRBD1. Germline CDR1 and CDR2: MNHNS and SASEGT. This CDR3 contains 13 residues. V shed 7 bases, J shed 3 bases, and the junction held 6 bases outside the gene matches.

The chain recombines TRBV7-2 with TRBJ1-1; the D is unclear. Germline values: CDR1 SGHTA, CDR2 FQGNSA. V gave up 6 bases and J gave up 5 bases, with 16 bases separating them. CDR3 length equals 14 residues. The CDR3 sequence is CASRPGAWYTEAFF. The CDR3 DNA is TGTGCCAGCAGACCGGGAGCTTGGTATACTGAAGCTTTCTTT. Based on the CDR3 plus reference TRBV7-2 and TRBJ1-1, the full variable domain is GAGVSQSPSNKVTEKGKDVELRCDPISGHTALYWYRQSLGQGLEFLIYFQGNSAPDKSGLPSDRFSAERTGGSVSTLTIQRTQQEDSAVYLCASRPGAWYTEAFFGQGTRLTVV.

V and J are TRBV4-1 and TRBJ2-3; 11 bases agree with TRBD2. The V segment lost 2 bases and the J segment 4 bases; nucleotides outside the gene matches: 5. CDR1 and CDR2 (germline): MGHRA, YSYEKL. This CDR3 is 16 amino acids long. CDR3 amino acids: CASSQLAGGPADTQYF. DNA for the CDR3: TGCGCCAGCAGCCAACTAGCGGGAGGACCGGCAGATACGCAGTATTTT.

The chain links TRBV19 to TRBJ1-2; no firm D call. Germline lookup yields CDR1 LNHDA and CDR2 SQIVND (reference sequence). This CDR3 has 14 residues. V was clipped by 6 bases and J by 6 bases, with 17 bases between them. CDR3 nucleotides: TGTGCCAGTAGCCGAAGACGGTTTGCGGATGGCTACACCTTC. It yields the protein CASSRRRFADGYTF.

CDR3 region: CSATGGAGTNEKLFF. For the CDR3, the DNA is TGCAGTGCAACCGGGGGGGCGGGAACTAATGAAAAACTGTTTTTT. The rearrangement uses TRBV20-1 and TRBJ1-4; D perhaps matches TRBD1 (6 bases). The CDR3 spans 15 residues. Trimming left V 6 bases short and J 1 base short, with 15 bases between. The V gene's germline CDR1 is DFQATT and CDR2 SNEGSKA (reference sequence).

The chain carries TRBV20-1 and TRBJ2-2; D remains unclear. CDR1 and CDR2 from the germline V gene are DFQATT and SNEGSKA (reference sequence). There are 12 residues in the CDR3. Between the trimmed V and J ends, which lost 0 bases and 5 bases, there was a span of 4 bases. The CDR3 nucleotides read TGCAGTGCTAGAGATGGGACCGGGGAGCTGTTTTTT. Its protein product is CSARDGTGELFF.

The chain is built from TRBV4-3 and TRBJ2-3; TRBD2 aligns across 10 bases. CDR3 size: 16 residues. Germline lookup yields CDR1 LGHNA and CDR2 YSLEER. V lost 4 bases, J lost 2 bases, and 6 bases stayed unmatched. The CDR3 DNA is TGCGCCAGCAGCCCCAGCGGGAGGGCCTTCACAGATACGCAGTATTTT. It yields the protein CASSPSGRAFTDTQYF.

V gene TRBV7-8 combines with J gene TRBJ2-7, with 7 bases fitting TRBD1. V gave up 5 bases and J gave up 1 base; unmatched junction bases: 8. The germline V gene has CDR1 SGHVS and CDR2 FQNEAQ. This CDR3 spans 15 amino acids. CDR3 amino acids: CASSRDRAKSYEQYF. The CDR3 DNA follows: TGTGCCAGCAGCCGTGACAGGGCCAAATCCTACGAGCAGTACTTC. The whole variable domain, filled in from reference TRBV7-8 and TRBJ2-7, reads GAGVSQSPRYKVAKRGQDVALRCDPISGHVSLFWYQQALGQGPEFLTYFQNEAQLDKSGLPSDRFFAERPEGSVSTLKIQRTQQEDSAVYLCASSRDRAKSYEQYFGPGTRLTVT.